This T cell receptor (beta chain) was sequenced during a study of regulatory T cells in long-lasting Graves disease (dated by TCRdb to the early 2020s). Describing the broader study: Patients with newly diagnosed Graves' disease had been on antithyroid drugs for under 3 months. A total of roughly 35 samples were covered by TCR sequencing, comprising approximately 13 persistent and around 20 newly diagnosed Graves' disease patients. Patients with persistent Graves' disease were compared with patients with newly diagnosed Graves' disease using TCR sequencing and RNA sequencing of peripheral blood. The study was registered as a clinical trial and conducted in China. The study at large found these results: Preferential use of TRBV28, TRBJ1-2 and TRBJ2-5 was observed in persistent disease, whereas TRBV20-1 and TRBJ2-1 were favored in newly diagnosed disease. The study examined only peripheral blood because the primary lesion, thyroid tissue, could not be accessed. Only the TCR beta chain was sequenced and analyzed. As a limitation, the authors acknowledged that the small sample size may reduce accuracy. Persistent patients shared more public clonotypes among themselves (around 3,000) than newly diagnosed patients did (about 1,000). Compared with newly diagnosed patients, persistent Graves' disease patients had lower TCR Shannon entropy and fewer highly expanded clones, which suggests clonal expansion.

A few counts support this clonotype. What antigen it recognizes has not been identified. Base qualities are not provided; no much larger clone lies one nucleotide away. Trimming leaves V shorter by 6 bases and J shorter by 4 bases, with the junction holding 9 bases beyond the gene matches. CDR1 and CDR2 were assigned from the germline V gene as SGHRS and YFSETQ. From the cysteine up to the phenylalanine, the CDR3 has a length of 15 residues. The only DNA kept is the CDR3, 45 bases in frame from the first base. Taken with the paper, the label for time point translates to: newly diagnosed GD, antithyroid drugs for less than 3 months. RNA was extracted from PBMCs in TRIzol for both TCR sequencing and RNA sequencing. The diagnosis of Graves' disease followed American Thyroid Association guidelines. Patients for the study were recruited at an endocrinology department in Xi'an, China. Each patient gave approximately 10 milliliters of peripheral blood, collected in an EDTA anticoagulant tube. Ficoll Paque Plus density gradient separation was used to isolate PBMCs, and no further T cell sorting was done. An Agilent 2100 Bioanalyzer and agarose gel were used to check RNA quality, and a NanoDrop 2000 was used to measure RNA concentration.

The library was obtained by multiplex PCR. The sequencer listed for this sample is Illumina HiSeq 4000. To build TCR beta libraries, CDR3 regions were amplified by Arm-PCR using iRepertoire HTBI primers. PCR products were gel purified before sequencing. The authors' pipeline ran thus. Gene usage analysis of CDR3 amino acid clonotypes relied on the roughly 64 TRBV and 13 to 15 TRBJ segments identified across samples. COPE and FqMerger were used to merge filtered high-quality paired reads into contigs. BLAST was used to align contigs to the IMGT TRBV, TRBD and TRBJ reference genes, and CDR3 was defined following IMGT. Any clonotype with a frequency above 0.1% was counted as a highly expanded clone. Repertoire diversity was measured by Shannon entropy, and V-J evenness by the Gini coefficient. Public clonotypes were defined as clonotypes shared by more than one individual. In-frame beta chains were kept once TCRdb had trimmed the public reads at Q25 with fastp and called clones with MiXCR. Rows merge per CDR3 protein into single entries with the most common DNA and genes. Here the V and J calls rest on TCRdb's processing, not on the authors' analysis. Counted in this sample were over 350,000 distinct CDR3 sequences; 14% to 15% of them appeared once. Of the sample, approximately 7.6% falls within the top ten clones.

These records were also assigned to another study, of T cells in Graves' hyperthyroidism and ophthalmopathy. The second study also describes: A patient counted as having stable Graves' hyperthyroidism if no progression to ophthalmopathy occurred over 18 months of follow-up. Hyperthyroidism patients were newly diagnosed, had a disease duration of under 2 months, and were aged 18 to 65 years. Patients with uncontrolled infections, other autoimmune diseases, pregnancy or lactation were excluded. Diagnoses were based on clinical symptoms, serum thyroxine and TRAb, thyroid ultrasound and orbital computed tomography. A first-round RT-PCR of the TCR CDR3 used the HTBI primer set with the Qiagen OneStep RT-PCR kit. Most expanded thyroid clonotypes (frequency above 0.001) were also found in blood, which suggests that blood repertoires may mirror thyroid immune responses. Ophthalmopathy was separated from stable hyperthyroidism by a 13 V-J signature model, with about 86% sensitivity and about 81% specificity obtained in cross-validation and 80%/75% obtained in testing. In validation, progression to ophthalmopathy was predicted by the model with roughly 71% sensitivity and about 72% specificity, a median of roughly 6.4 months before onset. To identify TCR V-J signatures that set the groups apart, the researchers used a discovery cohort of 95 to 100 patients, made up of 40 to 45 with Graves' ophthalmopathy and some 60 with stable Graves' hyperthyroidism. Prospective prediction of ophthalmopathy was tested in an independent validation cohort consisting of 18 to 20 hyperthyroidism patients and approximately 16 patients who later progressed to ophthalmopathy. For training and testing, the 100 or so patients in the discovery cohort were randomly divided in a 7:3 ratio. Thyroid tissue and blood T-cell repertoires from more than five Graves' hyperthyroidism patients were also compared in the study. Following sampling, methimazole starting at 30 mg daily was given to hyperthyroidism patients, and high-dose intravenous methylprednisolone was given to ophthalmopathy patients. The libraries were constructed in a second round of multiplex PCR and then size-selected and purified. Sequencing of the libraries was done on an Illumina HiSeq2000 using paired-end 100 bp reads. SOAPnuke was used to process the raw data, with reads discarded if the reads contained adapters or uncalled bases, had a mean Phred below 15, or lacked an exact constant-primer or identifier match. COPE v1.2.5 was used to merge the high-quality paired reads, and each unique nucleotide sequence was defined as a clonotype. MiTCR v1.1 was used to align the clonotypes against IMGT TRBV, TRBD and TRBJ reference segments. The analysis was restricted to V-J combinations with a frequency above 0.0001, which together covered 98% to 99.2% of the repertoires. The TCS score was defined as the ratio of F50 (clonal expansion) to E x V (chaos), calculated using BLOSUM62-based TCRdist between CDR3 peptides within each V-J. Welch's t-statistics and random forest reduced roughly 540 V-J features to 13, which were used in a naive Bayes classifier (R e1071). Sample size was not statistically predetermined, and blinding of investigators to group allocation was not performed. According to the paper, TCR Vbeta CDR3 sequencing was carried out on around 140 peripheral blood samples, which came from about 45 ophthalmopathy, around 74 hyperthyroidism and approximately 17 progressor patients.

The source material was peripheral blood mononuclear cells (PBMCs), sampled at new diagnosis, from a patient treated with antithyroid drugs. This receptor was identified in a middle-aged woman with Graves disease. Donor details come from another sample of the same person, matched by shared clones. The chain is made from TRBV5-1 and TRBJ2-7, with 11 bases matching TRBD2. The CDR3 region has the sequence CASTYASGRIYEQYF. The DNA sequence is given as TGCGCCAGCACTTATGCTAGCGGGAGGATTTACGAGCAGTACTTC.